The sequence of this T cell receptor (beta chain) was determined in a study of neoadjuvant anti-PD-1 for oral cavity cancer. On the study more broadly: Most patients had three to four biweekly doses of 3 mg/kg nivolumab before resection. Study conclusions and caveats: Treg/Th17 ratio rose with pretreatment blood and fell with post-treatment tumor TCRbeta clonality. TCR analyses covered only three patients per response group.

Clones were read by immunoSEQ multiplex PCR, and TCRdb kept only the in-frame ones, dropping some. The sample lists more than 30,000 clones; around 40% were seen once. The time point denotes: after neoadjuvant nivolumab, at surgical resection. The patients had HPV-negative, locally advanced oral cavity squamous cell carcinoma. This clone was seen a handful of times. The antigen remains unidentified. CDR3 size: 13 residues. The V end was cut by 6 bases, the J end by 6 bases, with 9 bases between. Germline V gene sequence: CDR1 MGHDK, CDR2 SYGVNS. The TCR originated in a person between 40 and 79 years old with oral cavity squamous cell carcinoma. The sample in question was tumor tissue, obtained after nivolumab (anti-PD-1) treatment. V and J are TRBV25-1 and TRBJ1-6; D possibly corresponds to TRBD1 (5 bases). This CDR3 reads CASSRETNSPLHF. CDR3 bases: TGTGCCAGCAGCAGGGAGACTAATTCACCCCTCCACTTT.